These T cell receptor beta chains were read from a single sample in a study of cytomegalovirus exposure and HLA in healthy donors. This table comes from immunoSEQ multiplex PCR, and its TCRdb copy is limited to in-frame clones, with some not included. The sample's table shows approximately 150,000 clones. The sample comprised PBMCs. The receptors come from a male donor in good health and CMV-seronegative. Each CDR3 is given with its conserved first and last residue. A D gene is named only where the DNA matches it firmly.

TRBV18	TRBD1	TRBJ1-3	TGTGCCAGCTCAACGGGACAGGGAGGATCTGGAAACACCATATATTTT	CASSTGQGGSGNTIYF
TRBV6-1	TRBD1	TRBJ1-2	TGTGCCAGCAGCCCTAAGCAGGGGGCTGTTGGCTACACCTTC	CASSPKQGAVGYTF
TRBV6-5	NA	TRBJ1-4	TGTGCCAGCAGCTTCGGGGAAAAACTGTTTTTT	CASSFGEKLFF
TRBV5-1	TRBD2	TRBJ2-7	TGCGCCAGCAGCTTGGGTACTAGCGGGAGGTATCCTCCTGACGAGCAGTACTTC	CASSLGTSGRYPPDEQYF
TRBV19	NA	TRBJ1-2	TGTGCCAGTAGTAATGTCCTCGTCCCTAGAGGCTACACCTTC	CASSNVLVPRGYTF
TRBV29-1	NA	TRBJ2-5	TGCAGCGTTGATTCTGACAGGTTAAGAGGAGAGACCCAGTACTTC	CSVDSDRLRGETQYF
TRBV7-3	NA	TRBJ2-3	TGTGCCAGCAGCTTAAGAGCCTCTAGCACAGATACGCAGTATTTT	CASSLRASSTDTQYF
TRBV5-6	TRBD2	TRBJ2-3	TGTGCCAGCAGCCACGGACTAGCACGCACAGATACGCAGTATTTT	CASSHGLARTDTQYF
TRBV5-4	NA	TRBJ1-1	TGTGCCAGCAGCCCGGAGGGCGCCAGTCCCTTGAACACTGAAGCTTTCTTT	CASSPEGASPLNTEAFF
TRBV5-1	NA	TRBJ1-1	TGCGCCAGCAGCTTGGTCGCGGGGGGCCTCACTGAAGCTTTCTTT	CASSLVAGGLTEAFF
TRBV6-1	NA	TRBJ1-1	TGTGCCAGCAGTCTCTCCGGGACACCTGAAGCTTTCTTT	CASSLSGTPEAFF
TRBV7-2	NA	TRBJ1-2	TGTGCCAGCAGCCCCGGCGACCCGGGGTCTAACTATGGCTACACCTTC	CASSPGDPGSNYGYTF
TRBV6-1	NA	TRBJ2-5	TGTGCCAGCAGTCTGGGACAAGCCCAAGAGACCCAGTACTTC	CASSLGQAQETQYF
TRBV5-1	NA	TRBJ1-5	TGCGCCAGCAGGTTGGCCGGGAACGAGCCCCAGCATTTT	CASRLAGNEPQHF
TRBV6-6	NA	TRBJ1-6	TGTGCCAGCAGTCCCCAAGCAATAAATTCAGGCCTCCACTTT	CASSPQAINSGLHF
TRBV18	TRBD1	TRBJ1-3	TGTGCCAGCTCACGGACAGGAGGGAACACCATATATTTT	CASSRTGGNTIYF
TRBV29-1	NA	TRBJ1-1	TGCAGCGTTGAGGGCAGGGTTAACACTGAAGCTTTCTTT	CSVEGRVNTEAFF
TRBV9	NA	TRBJ2-3	TGTGCCAGCAGCGTAGACGGGGTAGGCACAGATACGCAGTATTTT	CASSVDGVGTDTQYF
TRBV6-5	TRBD1	TRBJ1-5	TGTGCCAGCAGTGGGACAGGGGATCAGCCCCAGCATTTT	CASSGTGDQPQHF
TRBV30	NA	TRBJ1-5	TGTGCCTGGAGTGTCGGACAGCCACCCAAGCCCCAGCATTTT	CAWSVGQPPKPQHF
TRBV15	TRBD1	TRBJ2-3	TGTGCCACCAGAAAGACAGGGGGTGAGGGAGATACGCAGTATTTT	CATRKTGGEGDTQYF
TRBV30	NA	TRBJ2-1	TGTGCCTGGAGCCAGGACAGTTACAATGAGCAGTTCTTC	CAWSQDSYNEQFF
TRBV30	TRBD2	TRBJ2-5	TGTGCCAGGCGACTCTGGGGACTAGCGAGAAACCGCCAAGAGACCCAGTACTTC	CARRLWGLARNRQETQYF
TRBV28	NA	TRBJ2-3	TGTGCCAGCAGTACCGGCGGGGGCGCGAATACGCAGTATTTT	CASSTGGGANTQYF
TRBV27	TRBD1	TRBJ2-7	TGTGCCAGCAGTCTCAGACAGGGGGCGCTCGGGTACGAGCAGTACTTC	CASSLRQGALGYEQYF
TRBV7-7	TRBD1	TRBJ2-5	TGTGCCAGCAGCTTCGCCGACAGGGCTAGGGAGACCCAGTACTTC	CASSFADRARETQYF
TRBV19	TRBD2	TRBJ2-7	TGTGCCAGTAGTCCATTGATTAGCGGGACGAGTGAGCAGTACTTC	CASSPLISGTSEQYF
TRBV25-1	TRBD1	TRBJ1-5	TGTGCCAGCAGTCGGACAGGCGGGTCCAATCAGCCCCAGCATTTT	CASSRTGGSNQPQHF
TRBV4-2	NA	TRBJ2-4	TGTGCCAGCAGCCAAGTATGGGAGGAAGCCAAAAACATTCAGTACTTC	CASSQVWEEAKNIQYF
TRBV7-9	TRBD2	TRBJ2-1	TGTGCCAGCAGCTTAGTGGGGGGAGGGAATGAGCAGTTCTTC	CASSLVGGGNEQFF
TRBV5-6	NA	TRBJ1-6	TGTGCCAGCAGCTTACTGATGCAGGGGTATTCACCCCTCCACTTT	CASSLLMQGYSPLHF
TRBV6-6	TRBD2	TRBJ2-1	TGTGCCAGCAGTTTTGGACTAGCGGGAGACAATGAGCAGTTCTTC	CASSFGLAGDNEQFF
TRBV9	NA	TRBJ2-2	TGTGCCAGCAGCGTAGCCGACAAAACAAGAGGGTCCGGGGAGCTGTTTTTT	CASSVADKTRGSGELFF